Shown below are 25 T cell receptor beta chains from a single sample sequenced in a study of OX40 agonist ivuxolimab in advanced cancers. Generated by immunoSEQ multiplex PCR, the TCRdb table keeps only in-frame clones and is missing some. The sample shows approximately 39,000 clones, 88% of them seen only once. The starting material was CD4+ or CD8+ T cells sorted from blood, obtained in a trial of the OX40 agonist ivuxolimab. The receptors shown here come from an adult with an advanced solid tumor such as melanoma, head and neck, liver or kidney cancer.

This rearrangement joins TRBV14 to TRBJ2-7; no clear D gene. The V and J ends lost 1 base and 4 bases respectively, with 8 bases between them. This CDR3 region has 13 residues. From germline, CDR1 is SGHDN and CDR2 FVKESK. The CDR3 DNA reads as TGTGCCAGCAGCCAAGTGCCGAAATACGAGCAGTACTTC. It specifies CASSQVPKYEQYF. Supplemented by reference TRBV14 and TRBJ2-7, the full variable domain reads EAGVTQFPSHSVIEKGQTVTLRCDPISGHDNLYWYRRVMGKEIKFLLHFVKESKQDESGMPNNRFLAERTGGTYSTLKVQPAELEDSGVYFCASSQVPKYEQYFGPGTRLTVT.

The CDR3 spells CASSARQGNYEQYF. The CDR3 DNA reads as TGTGCCAGCAGCGCGAGACAGGGTAACTACGAGCAGTACTTC. The chain combines TRBV11-2 with TRBJ2-7, with TRBD1 matching 7 bases. Germline-derived CDR1 and CDR2 are SGHAT and FQNNGV. The V gene end was trimmed by 5 bases and the J gene end by 3 bases; junction bases not matched to a gene: 7. CDR3 length: 14 amino acids. Complete variable domain (other parts from reference TRBV11-2 and TRBJ2-7): EAGVAQSPRYKIIEKRQSVAFWCNPISGHATLYWYQQILGQGPKLLIQFQNNGVVDDSQLPKDRFSAERLKGVDSTLKIQPAKLEDSAVYLCASSARQGNYEQYFGPGTRLTVT.

The V call is TRBV25-1, the J call TRBJ2-2, with 12 bases lining up with TRBD1. The CDR3 totals 17 residues. V lost 5 bases to trimming and J lost 3 bases; unmatched junction nucleotides: 7. Germline assignment: CDR1 MGHDK and CDR2 SYGVNS. The CDR3 protein is CASSTSGQGAYTGELFF. CDR3 DNA sequence: TGTGCCAGCAGTACCTCGGGACAGGGGGCTTACACCGGGGAGCTGTTTTTT.

This clone appeared once. The gene calls are TRBV6-6 and TRBJ2-7; D call uncertain. The V gene's germline CDR1 is MNHNY and CDR2 SVGAGI (reference sequence). The CDR3 loop spans 13 amino acids. Trimming shortened V by 0 bases and J by 2 bases, and 5 bases separated the two germline ends. The CDR3 protein is CASSYSRTYEQYF. CDR3 DNA sequence: TGTGCCAGCAGTTACTCTAGAACCTACGAGCAGTACTTC.

V is TRBV20-1 and J is TRBJ2-2; D unclear. The CDR3 length is 11 residues. The V gene's germline CDR1 is DFQATT and CDR2 SNEGSKA (reference sequence). The V and J ends lost 6 bases and 5 bases respectively, with 7 bases between them. The DNA for the CDR3 is TGCAGTGCGGTATCAACCGGGGAGCTGTTTTTT. Translation gives CSAVSTGELFF.

This clone was recorded once. The CDR3 DNA follows: TGTGCCAGCAGTAACCGGGGACTAAGCACAGATACGCAGTATTTT. Protein product: CASSNRGLSTDTQYF. The chain combines TRBV6-5 with TRBJ2-3, with 7 bases identical to TRBD2. The germline V gene has CDR1 MNHEY and CDR2 SVGAGI. The CDR3 has 15 amino acids. Trimming cost V 5 bases and J 0 bases; bases outside gene matches: 5.

This clone came up once. This chain uses TRBV5-1 with TRBJ2-7; perhaps D is TRBD1 or TRBD2 (5 bases each). The CDR3 length is 14 residues. V was clipped by 3 bases and J by 4 bases, with 14 bases between them. Germline loops: CDR1 SGHRS, CDR2 YFSETQ. The CDR3 sequence: CASSWDGPYYEQYF. The CDR3 DNA sequence: TGCGCCAGCAGCTGGGACGGGCCGTATTACGAGCAGTACTTC.

The V and J genes are TRBV19 and TRBJ1-1; D is unclear. V was trimmed by 6 bases and J by 0 bases, leaving 14 bases between them. The CDR3 extends over 15 amino acids. Looked up from germline, CDR1 is LNHDA and CDR2 is SQIVND (reference sequence). In nucleotides, the CDR3 is TGTGCCAGTAGGACCCAAGGGTCATTGAACACTGAAGCTTTCTTT. The encoded protein is CASRTQGSLNTEAFF.

V and J are TRBV11-2 and TRBJ1-1; D gene ambiguous. The CDR3 spans 14 residues. The germline gives CDR1 SGHAT, CDR2 FQNNGV. The germline V and J ends were trimmed by 1 base and 5 bases, with 11 bases remaining between them. As DNA, the CDR3 is TGTGCCAGCAGCTTAGTCCGGATGGCGACTGAAGCTTTCTTT. Its translation: CASSLVRMATEAFF.

V usage is TRBV11-3 and J usage is TRBJ2-5; D not resolved. The CDR3 is made up of 13 amino acids. Germline CDR1 reads SGHNT; CDR2 reads YENEEA. Trimming removed 4 bases from V and 5 bases from J, with 11 bases in between. CDR3 DNA: TGTGCCAGCAGCTCGAGTATAGGGGAGACCCAGTACTTC. This gives the protein CASSSSIGETQYF.

The genes are TRBV11-2 and TRBJ2-1; tentative D call: TRBD1 (5 bases). From germline, CDR1 is SGHAT and CDR2 FQNNGV. The CDR3 is 13 residues long. The V end lost 0 bases, the J end lost 12 bases, and 12 bases lay between the germline ends. CDR3 bases: TGTGCCAGCAGCTTAGATGATGCTAGGGGGCAGTTCTTC. It encodes CASSLDDARGQFF. Drawing the rest from reference TRBV11-2 and TRBJ2-1, the complete variable domain is EAGVAQSPRYKIIEKRQSVAFWCNPISGHATLYWYQQILGQGPKLLIQFQNNGVVDDSQLPKDRFSAERLKGVDSTLKIQPAKLEDSAVYLCASSLDDARGQFFGPGTRLTVL.

This chain uses TRBV27 with TRBJ1-2; D perhaps matches TRBD1 (6 bases). Germline V gene sequence: CDR1 MNHEY, CDR2 SMNVEV (reference sequence). The V end lost 1 base, the J end lost 6 bases, and 21 bases lay between the germline ends. The CDR3 spans 17 residues. The CDR3 nucleotides read TGTGCCAGCAGTTTATACGGGTATGGAGGGGGAGAGAATGGCTACACCTTC. Translating it yields CASSLYGYGGGENGYTF.

This rearrangement joins TRBV7-2 to TRBJ2-5, with D perhaps TRBD1 (6 bases). V was pared by 3 bases and J by 4 bases, with 15 bases between. Germline values: CDR1 SGHTA, CDR2 FQGNSA. The CDR3 consists of 15 residues. The CDR3 coding sequence is TGTGCCAGCAGCTTGTGGCCCACAGGGAGAGAGACCCAGTACTTC. Translating it yields CASSLWPTGRETQYF.

This sequence joins TRBV2 and TRBJ2-5; D gene unclear. V lost 6 bases, J lost 4 bases, and 15 bases lay in between. CDR3 length equals 14 residues. Germline V lookup: CDR1 SNHLY, CDR2 FYNNEI. CDR3 residues: CASRDGVVRETQYF. CDR3 coding DNA: TGTGCCAGCAGGGATGGGGTTGTGAGAGAGACCCAGTACTTC.

This chain uses TRBV18 with TRBJ1-1; D may be TRBD1 (5 bases). With 4 bases removed from V and 1 base from J, the gap between germline ends came to 7 bases. The CDR3 totals 13 residues. Germline assignment: CDR1 KGHSH and CDR2 LQKENI. The DNA for the CDR3 is TGTGCCAGCTCACAGGGGCAGAACACTGAAGCTTTCTTT. Protein sequence: CASSQGQNTEAFF.

Here the CDR3 DNA reads TGCGCCACTTACGGCGGACTAGCGGATGGCTCTGGGGCCAACGTCCTGACTTTC. Protein product: CATYGGLADGSGANVLTF. The J gene is TRBJ2-6, the V gene TRBV4-1, with TRBD2 matching over 10 bases. CDR1 and CDR2 from the germline V gene are MGHRA and YSYEKL. V dropped 10 bases and J dropped 0; count of bases not matched to a gene: 12. This CDR3 has 18 amino acids.

The chain links TRBV19 to TRBJ2-5; 7 nucleotides align to TRBD1. The V gene's germline CDR1 is LNHDA and CDR2 SQIVND (reference sequence). The trim removed 5 bases at V and 4 bases at J, leaving 1 base unmatched. The CDR3 sequence is 12 residues long. The CDR3 here is CASSPGGETQYF. The CDR3 nucleotides are TGTGCCAGTAGTCCAGGGGGAGAGACCCAGTACTTC.

The chain couples TRBV29-1 to TRBJ2-6; the D gene could be TRBD1 or TRBD2 (5 bases each). Trimming pared 2 bases from V and 0 bases from J, leaving 8 bases between. This CDR3 comprises 15 residues. Germline V gene sequence: CDR1 SQVTM, CDR2 ANQGSEA. The CDR3 nucleotides are TGCAGCGTTGAATGGGGGTTCTCTGGGGCCAACGTCCTGACTTTC. Protein product: CSVEWGFSGANVLTF.

The chain has TRBV14 and TRBJ2-5, with 8 bases lining up with TRBD2. The last part of the DNA fits TRBJ2-7 better; the J call may be wrong. CDR1 and CDR2 from the germline V gene are SGHDN and FVKESK. CDR3 length: 16 residues. In DNA form, the CDR3 reads TGTGCCAGCAGCCAAACGCCGGGAGGGTGGCCCTACGAGCAGTACTTC. Protein: CASSQTPGGWPYEQYF.

The CDR3 here is CASSQSDQPQHF. CDR3 nucleotides: TGCGCCAGCAGTCAATCTGATCAGCCCCAGCATTTT. The chain couples TRBV23-1 to TRBJ1-5; D gene ambiguous. TRBV23-1 has ORF status, its function being uncertain. CDR3 length: 12 residues. V lost 0 bases and J 5 bases, leaving 2 bases between the germline ends.

The chain links TRBV5-1 to TRBJ2-5, with 10 positions matching TRBD2. The end of the DNA is better explained by TRBJ2-7, so the J call may be wrong. There are 19 residues in the CDR3. From germline, CDR1 is SGHRS and CDR2 YFSETQ. The DNA for the CDR3 is TGCGCCAGCAGCTTGGAGGGTGGACGATCTAGCGGGAGTAGAAACGAGCAGTACTTC. It translates to CASSLEGGRSSGSRNEQYF.

This clone was counted only a few times. The chain combines TRBV7-6 with TRBJ2-5; TRBD2 aligns across 11 bases. The CDR3 contains 15 residues. The germline CDR1 and CDR2 sequences are SGHVS and FNYEAQ. V was pared by 5 bases and J by 8 bases, with 10 bases of the junction left unmatched. The CDR3 nucleotides read TGTGCCAGCAGCGAGAGTAGCGGGGGGGTGTTTACCCAGTACTTC. Translation gives CASSESSGGVFTQYF.

This clone was picked up one time. The rearrangement links TRBV29-1 to TRBJ1-2; the D is unclear. The CDR3 consists of 12 residues. Between the trimmed V and J ends, which lost 5 bases and 6 bases, there was a span of 13 bases. CDR1 SQVTM and CDR2 ANQGSEA come from the germline V gene. This CDR3 reads CSVPREGHGYTF. The CDR3 DNA reads TGCAGCGTTCCCCGTGAAGGTCATGGCTACACCTTC.

This clone came up a few times. The J gene is TRBJ1-4, the V gene TRBV6-1; TRBD1 aligns across 8 bases. The CDR3 extends over 15 amino acids. The J segment lost 3 bases and the V segment lost 3 bases, leaving 3 bases of the junction unmatched. Looked up from germline, CDR1 is MNHNS and CDR2 is SASEGT. CDR3 nucleotides: TGTGCCAGCAGTGAGGCAGGGGGCCCTAATGAAAAACTGTTTTTT. It is translated as CASSEAGGPNEKLFF.

In its sample, this clone was seen once. The chain carries TRBV6-1 and TRBJ1-1, with D possibly matching TRBD1 (6 bases). V was shortened by 6 bases and J by 7 bases, with 18 bases between the two germline ends. This CDR3 has 14 amino acids. Germline V lookup: CDR1 MNHNS, CDR2 SASEGT. The CDR3 sequence: CASRASWLGHEAFF. CDR3 nucleotide sequence: TGTGCCAGCAGGGCCAGCTGGTTGGGACATGAAGCTTTCTTT.